The 29 T cell receptor beta chains given below trace back to one sample, sequenced in a study of T cells after posttransplantation cyclophosphamide. Sequenced by immunoSEQ multiplex PCR; TCRdb stores in-frame clones only, minus some. The table includes about 9,200 clones, over 95% detected once. The sequencing input was naive CD8+ T cells sorted from PBMCs. Source of these receptors: a man aged 45 to 65 in good health, CMV-negative, and a related stem cell transplant donor.

This clone was observed once. The V and J genes are TRBV7-8 and TRBJ2-7; D gene ambiguous. Deletions cut 5 bases from V and 0 bases from J, with 11 bases between. Germline loops: CDR1 SGHVS, CDR2 FQNEAQ. The CDR3 runs to 14 residues. CDR3 coding DNA: TGTGCCAGCAGCCTAGGGTCCAGCTCCTACGAGCAGTACTTC. This codes for CASSLGSSSYEQYF.

The V call is TRBV4-1, the J call TRBJ2-7; 13 positions match TRBD2. Germline lookup yields CDR1 MGHRA and CDR2 YSYEKL. V shed 4 bases and J 4 bases; nucleotides not matched to a gene: 4. There are 15 residues in the CDR3. The CDR3 sequence: CASSPGTSGTYEQYF. The DNA of the CDR3 is TGCGCCAGCAGCCCTGGGACTAGCGGGACGTACGAGCAGTACTTC.

This clone was observed once. The gene calls are TRBV19 and TRBJ2-7, with D unclear. The CDR3 length is 16 residues. The V gene's germline CDR1 is LNHDA and CDR2 SQIVND (reference sequence). Trimming pared 3 bases from V and 2 bases from J, leaving 17 bases between. The CDR3 sequence is CASSIVSSTGAYEQYF. CDR3 in DNA: TGTGCCAGTAGTATTGTCAGTTCGACCGGAGCCTACGAGCAGTACTTC.

The chain links TRBV7-6 to TRBJ2-3; TRBD2 is a possible D gene (5 bases). V dropped 1 base and J dropped 1 base, with 12 bases sitting between them. The CDR3 contains 16 residues. Germline V gives CDR1 SGHVS, CDR2 FNYEAQ. CDR3 DNA sequence: TGTGCCAGCAGCTTAGGTCCCGGGGTCGGCACAGATACGCAGTATTTT. Translated, it gives CASSLGPGVGTDTQYF.

Here the CDR3 reads CASSQRTLRPYEQYF. In DNA, the CDR3 is TGTGCCAGCAGCCAAAGGACACTACGACCCTACGAGCAGTACTTC. The gene calls are TRBV5-4 and TRBJ2-7; TRBD1 is a possible D gene (5 bases). CDR3 length: 15 residues. The V end was cut by 4 bases, the J end by 2 bases, with 16 bases between. Germline V gene sequence: CDR1 SGHNT, CDR2 YYREEE (reference sequence). The full variable domain, its missing parts supplied by reference TRBV5-4 and TRBJ2-7, is ETGVTQSPTHLIKTRGQQVTLRCSSQSGHNTVSWYQQALGQGPQFIFQYYREEENGRGNFPPRFSGLQFPNYSSELNVNALELDDSALYLCASSQRTLRPYEQYFGPGTRLTVT.

The chain combines TRBV2 with TRBJ2-7; TRBD1 matches at 7 bases. Germline V lookup: CDR1 SNHLY, CDR2 FYNNEI. The CDR3 consists of 12 residues. CDR3 protein: CVVSQGTYEQYF. The CDR3, as DNA: TGTGTCGTATCACAGGGGACCTACGAGCAGTACTTC.

The CDR3 DNA reads as TGTGCCAGCAGCTTAGGGGACAGCCAAGAGACCCAGTACTTC. Translated, it gives CASSLGDSQETQYF. V and J are TRBV7-7 and TRBJ2-5, with TRBD1 identical over 7 bases. The CDR3 has 14 amino acids. With 1 base clipped from V and 1 base from J, the junction kept 0 bases outside the gene matches. Looked up from germline, CDR1 is SSHAT and CDR2 is FNYEAQ (reference sequence). Full variable domain (outside the CDR3, taken from reference TRBV7-7 and TRBJ2-5): GAGVSQSPRYKVTKRGQDVTLRCDPISSHATLYWYQQALGQGPEFLTYFNYEAQPDKSGLPSDRFSAERPEGSISTLTIQRTEQRDSAMYRCASSLGDSQETQYFGPGTRLLVL.

This chain uses TRBV4-3 with TRBJ2-7; 10 bases match TRBD1. Germline values: CDR1 LGHNA, CDR2 YSLEER. The CDR3 has 14 residues. After removal of 4 bases from V and 3 bases from J, the junction contained 3 bases not matched to a gene. The CDR3: CASSPGQGSYEQYF. The CDR3 DNA reads as TGCGCCAGCAGCCCGGGACAGGGGAGCTACGAGCAGTACTTC.

The chain links TRBV10-2 to TRBJ2-1; 9 bases match TRBD2. Germline V CDR1 and CDR2: WSHSY, SAAADI. The CDR3 covers 14 residues. Trimming at V came to 6 bases and at J to 4 bases, leaving 4 bases not matched to a gene. The CDR3 nucleotides are TGCGCCAGCAGCTGGACTAGCGCATACAATGAGCAGTTCTTC. As protein: CASSWTSAYNEQFF.

The chain carries TRBV20-1 and TRBJ1-2; no reliable D call. The germline V gene encodes CDR1 DFQATT and CDR2 SNEGSKA (reference sequence). This CDR3 comprises 10 residues. V gave up 4 bases and J gave up 4 bases, with 4 bases separating them. CDR3 residues: CSAILYGYTF. The CDR3 DNA is TGCAGTGCTATACTCTATGGCTACACCTTC.

The chain uses TRBV4-3 and TRBJ2-2; TRBD2 aligns across 11 bases. There are 18 residues in the CDR3. Germline V CDR1 and CDR2: LGHNA, YSLEER. The V gene end was trimmed by 6 bases and the J gene end by 6 bases; junction bases not matched to a gene: 15. The CDR3 region is CASRPTVTSGAFSGELFF. DNA for the CDR3: TGCGCCAGCAGACCCACCGTGACTAGCGGGGCCTTCTCCGGGGAGCTGTTTTTT.

This clone was recorded once. The rearrangement links TRBV4-3 to TRBJ2-5, with 9 nucleotides matching TRBD2. Trimming cost V 0 bases and J 4 bases; bases outside gene matches: 12. Germline V gene lookup returns CDR1 LGHNA and CDR2 YSLEER. This CDR3 is 18 amino acids long. CDR3 bases: TGCGCCAGCAGCCAAGACGGTAGCGGGGGCTTAAATGGAGAGACCCAGTACTTC. It translates to CASSQDGSGGLNGETQYF.

J is TRBJ2-1 and V is TRBV29-1; TRBD2 matches 7 bases. The CDR3 extends over 11 amino acids. In germline, CDR1 is SQVTM, CDR2 ANQGSEA. Trimming removed 4 bases from V and 8 bases from J; junction bases left unmatched: 2. The CDR3 DNA is TGCAGCGTTGGACTAGCACATGAGCAGTTCTTC. Residues: CSVGLAHEQFF.

The chain joins TRBV4-1 to TRBJ2-1; 12 nucleotides agree with TRBD2. Germline-derived CDR1 and CDR2 are MGHRA and YSYEKL. The ends lost 2 bases at V and 4 bases at J; junction bases unmatched: 3. The CDR3 is 16 residues long. The CDR3 sequence: CASSQPGLAGYNEQFF. As DNA, the CDR3 is TGCGCCAGCAGCCAACCCGGACTAGCGGGGTACAATGAGCAGTTCTTC.

The CDR3 sequence: CASNPGPEAFF. The CDR3 DNA is TGTGCCAGCAACCCGGGTCCTGAAGCTTTCTTT. The rearrangement uses TRBV13 and TRBJ1-1; no firm D call. This CDR3 has 11 residues. Trimming took off 7 bases at V and 6 bases at J, with 9 bases between the two ends. In germline, CDR1 is PRHDT, CDR2 FYEKMQ (reference sequence).

The chain carries TRBV7-8 and TRBJ2-7, with 14 bases identical to TRBD2. Germline-derived CDR1 and CDR2 are SGHVS and FQNEAQ. This CDR3 is 15 amino acids long. With 5 bases clipped from V and 4 bases from J, the junction kept 4 bases outside the gene matches. CDR3 amino acids: CASSLGLAGEYEQYF. CDR3 bases: TGTGCCAGCAGCCTGGGACTAGCGGGAGAGTACGAGCAGTACTTC.

The chain combines TRBV7-2 with TRBJ2-1, with TRBD2 matching over 13 bases. In germline, CDR1 is SGHTA, CDR2 FQGNSA. V gave up 1 base and J gave up 11 bases; unmatched junction bases: 2. There are 14 residues in the CDR3. CDR3: CASSLELAGGQQFF. CDR3 sequence (DNA): TGTGCCAGCAGCTTAGAACTAGCGGGGGGGCAGCAGTTCTTC.

The chain has TRBV4-3 and TRBJ1-1; TRBD1 might be the D (6 bases). Germline V gives CDR1 LGHNA, CDR2 YSLEER. This CDR3 has 14 amino acids. V shed 4 bases and J shed 4 bases, with 13 bases lying between them. The CDR3 is CASSLDTGPTEAFF. The CDR3 DNA reads as TGCGCCAGCAGCCTGGATACAGGGCCCACTGAAGCTTTCTTT.

The V gene is TRBV6-5, the J gene TRBJ2-5; perhaps TRBD1 as D (6 bases). Per germline, CDR1 MNHEY and CDR2 SVGAGI. The V gene lost 5 bases and the J gene lost 5 bases, with 15 bases spanning the gap. This CDR3 comprises 14 residues. The CDR3 here is CASSTGHYEETQYF. The CDR3 nucleotides are TGTGCCAGCAGTACGGGACACTATGAGGAGACCCAGTACTTC.

This chain uses TRBV7-2 with TRBJ2-3, with 8 bases identical to TRBD2. J gave up 3 bases and V 4 bases, and 12 bases lay outside the gene matches. CDR1 and CDR2 from the germline V gene are SGHTA and FQGNSA. There are 17 residues in the CDR3. CDR3 sequence reads: CASSSRGGHPTTDTQYF. CDR3 DNA sequence: TGTGCCAGCAGCTCCCGGGGGGGGCATCCTACAACAGATACGCAGTATTTT.

J is TRBJ1-2 and V is TRBV9; the match to TRBD1 covers 12 bases. The ends lost 3 bases at V and 3 bases at J; junction bases unmatched: 12. Germline CDR1 and CDR2: SGDLS and YYNGEE. This CDR3 has 18 amino acids. The CDR3 bases are TGTGCCAGCAGCGGAAGAGTAGGGGACAGGGGGCTGTACTATGGCTACACCTTC. Translated, it gives CASSGRVGDRGLYYGYTF. Filled out from reference TRBV9 and TRBJ1-2, the complete variable domain reads DSGVTQTPKHLITATGQRVTLRCSPRSGDLSVYWYQQSLDQGLQFLIQYYNGEERAKGNILERFSAQQFPDLHSELNLSSLELGDSALYFCASSGRVGDRGLYYGYTFGSGTRLTVV.

The chain has TRBV29-1 and TRBJ2-7; TRBD2 matches at 11 bases. The CDR3 is made up of 15 amino acids. Germline CDR1 is SQVTM and CDR2 is ANQGSEA. The ends lost 3 bases at V and 4 bases at J; junction bases unmatched: 8. Here the CDR3 DNA reads TGCAGCGTTGAGAGGCTAGCGGGAGGCATATACGAGCAGTACTTC. Amino acid sequence: CSVERLAGGIYEQYF.

The chain has TRBV11-1 and TRBJ2-2; the D gene is possibly TRBD1 (7 bases). CDR3 length: 16 residues. Germline assignment: CDR1 SGHAT and CDR2 FQDESV (reference sequence). Trimming took off 1 base at V and 2 bases at J, with 11 bases between the two ends. CDR3 DNA: TGTGCCAGCAGCTTAGGTGGAGGGGGCAACACCGGGGAGCTGTTTTTT. Translating gives CASSLGGGGNTGELFF.

The chain couples TRBV27 to TRBJ2-1; D perhaps matches TRBD2 (7 bases). Germline-derived CDR1 and CDR2 are MNHEY and SMNVEV (reference sequence). CDR3 length equals 16 residues. Trimming removed 5 bases at V and 0 bases at J, with 14 bases between. The CDR3 DNA sequence: TGTGCCAGCAGTCGGGCGGGGGCGAGCTCCTACAATGAGCAGTTCTTC. Protein sequence: CASSRAGASSYNEQFF.

The genes are TRBV10-3 and TRBJ2-5; D remains unclear. The CDR3 runs to 15 residues. Germline lookup yields CDR1 ENHRY and CDR2 SYGVKD. V dropped 0 bases and J dropped 0 bases, with 8 bases sitting between them. CDR3 sequence reads: CAISESWQNQETQYF. The CDR3 region has the DNA TGTGCCATCAGTGAGTCGTGGCAAAACCAAGAGACCCAGTACTTC.

The chain employs TRBV29-1 and TRBJ2-1; D remains ambiguous. The CDR3 runs 8 residues. With 3 bases removed from V and 12 bases from J, the gap between germline ends came to 3 bases. Germline V gene data show CDR1 as SQVTM and CDR2 as ANQGSEA. The DNA for the CDR3 is TGCAGCGTTGACTCGCAGTTCTTC. It codes for CSVDSQFF.

The V and J genes are TRBV4-3 and TRBJ1-2; a weak D match, TRBD1 (6 bases). With 0 bases removed from V and 5 bases from J, the gap between germline ends came to 16 bases. The CDR3 sequence is 16 residues long. Germline values: CDR1 LGHNA, CDR2 YSLEER. DNA of the CDR3: TGCGCCAGCAGCCAAGATGAGAGGGGGTTTAGATATGGCTACACCTTC. Encoded protein: CASSQDERGFRYGYTF.

This clone was detected once. The rearrangement uses TRBV4-3 and TRBJ2-3, with TRBD1 matching over 7 bases. The CDR3 totals 17 residues. From germline, CDR1 is LGHNA and CDR2 YSLEER. J lost 0 bases, V lost 0 bases, and 6 bases had no gene match. The CDR3 protein is CASSQEVAQGSTDTQYF. The CDR3 bases are TGCGCCAGCAGCCAAGAAGTCGCACAGGGGAGCACAGATACGCAGTATTTT.

The table lists this clone with a count of one. The V call is TRBV19, the J call TRBJ1-1; D gene ambiguous. Trimming left V 1 base short and J 1 base short, with 10 bases between. Germline V gene sequence: CDR1 LNHDA, CDR2 SQIVND (reference sequence). The CDR3 spans 15 residues. The DNA of the CDR3 is TGTGCCAGTAGTATAGTAGTAGGCGGGAACACTGAAGCTTTCTTT. Protein: CASSIVVGGNTEAFF.